Below are 21 T cell receptor beta chains sequenced from a single sample in a study of CD8 T cells in Susac syndrome. An input of about 0.45 to 1 ug of RNA was subjected to reverse transcription using random hexamers. TCRdb fed the immunoSEQ multiplex PCR reads into MiXCR, producing one record per CDR3 protein. The table includes hundreds of thousands of distinct CDR3 sequences, roughly 93% detected once. Sequencing was performed on CD4+ T cells from PBMCs. The receptor source for this set is a human donor with Susac syndrome.

The rearrangement links TRBV28 to TRBJ2-1; D is ambiguous. CDR1 is MDHEN and CDR2 is SYDVKM in the germline V gene. The CDR3 is 12 residues long. Trimming took off 3 bases at V and 8 bases at J, with 8 bases between the two ends. For the CDR3, the DNA is TGTGCCAGCAGTTTTTGGGGTTATGAGCAGTTCTTC. Its translation is CASSFWGYEQFF.

V usage is TRBV5-1 and J usage is TRBJ2-2; D is perhaps TRBD1 or TRBD2 (5 bases each). The V and J ends lost 0 bases and 13 bases respectively, with 19 bases between them. The CDR3 runs to 15 residues. Germline CDR1 SGHRS, CDR2 YFSETQ. The CDR3 sequence: CASSLETGRASGLFF. CDR3 DNA: TGCGCCAGCAGCTTGGAGACGGGACGCGCGTCGGGGCTGTTTTTT.

The chain uses TRBV20-1 and TRBJ1-5; tentative D call: TRBD1 (6 bases). The CDR3 extends over 16 amino acids. Trimming removed 6 bases from V and 0 bases from J, with 18 bases in between. Per germline, CDR1 DFQATT and CDR2 SNEGSKA (reference sequence). CDR3 loop: CSAVMGAGDSNQPQHF. The CDR3 DNA follows: TGCAGTGCGGTGATGGGGGCCGGTGATAGCAATCAGCCCCAGCATTTT.

The genes are TRBV12-3 or TRBV12-4 and TRBJ1-2; possibly TRBD1 for D (5 bases). V shed 3 bases and J shed 1 base, with 9 bases lying between them. This CDR3 comprises 14 residues. CDR3 loop: CASSLAGNNYGYTF. The CDR3 region has the DNA TGTGCCAGCAGTTTGGCAGGGAATAACTATGGCTACACCTTC.

The gene calls are TRBV6-2 or TRBV6-3 and TRBJ2-6; 8 positions match TRBD1. Losses at the gene ends were 6 bases for V and 1 base for J; bases not matched to a gene: 8. CDR3 length: 17 residues. The germline V gene has CDR1 MNHEY and CDR2 SVGEGT. In DNA, the CDR3 is TGTGCCAGCAGCGACAGGGGAGGCGGATCTGGGGCCAACGTCCTGACTTTC. This codes for CASSDRGGGSGANVLTF.

CDR3 coding DNA: TGTGCCAGCTCACCACCAGGGGGCACCGACAATGAGCAGTTCTTC. Its translation: CASSPPGGTDNEQFF. The chain has TRBV18 and TRBJ2-1, with TRBD1 identical over 7 bases. The CDR3 contains 15 residues. CDR1 is KGHSH and CDR2 is LQKENI in the germline V gene. Trimming at V came to 0 bases and at J to 5 bases, leaving 4 bases not matched to a gene.

This chain connects TRBV5-4 to TRBJ1-2; TRBD1 aligns across 7 bases. CDR3 size: 15 residues. CDR1 is SGHNT and CDR2 is YYREEE in the germline V gene (reference sequence). Germline trimming cut 7 bases from V and 4 bases from J; bases unmatched to any gene: 13. The CDR3 loop reads CASGTHGAGGYGYTF. The CDR3 nucleotides are TGTGCCAGCGGCACTCACGGGGCAGGGGGCTATGGCTACACCTTC.

A single count supports this clonotype. The chain's CDR3 is CASSVELRRGDYNEQFF. The CDR3 nucleotides are TGTGCCAGCAGCGTGGAACTGCGGCGGGGGGACTACAATGAGCAGTTCTTC. The V call is TRBV9, the J call TRBJ2-1, with 8 positions matching TRBD2. The germline CDR1 and CDR2 sequences are SGDLS and YYNGEE. The trim removed 2 bases at V and 3 bases at J, leaving 10 bases unmatched. The CDR3 is made up of 17 amino acids.

The V call is TRBV30, the J call TRBJ2-7; the D gene is possibly TRBD1 (5 bases). The CDR3 length is 14 residues. The V gene's germline CDR1 is GTSNPN and CDR2 SVGIG (reference sequence). V was cut by 3 bases and J by 0 bases, with 12 bases left in between. CDR3 bases: TGTGCCTGGAGCGGAGTAGGGGTCTCCTACGAGCAGTACTTC. Its protein is CAWSGVGVSYEQYF.

The chain is built from TRBV7-2 and TRBJ2-2, with 10 bases matching TRBD1. The CDR3 extends over 15 amino acids. V shed 3 bases, J shed 7 bases, and the junction held 5 bases outside the gene matches. CDR1 and CDR2 from the germline V gene are SGHTA and FQGNSA. CDR3 in amino acids: CASSFSTGGHGELFF. Here the CDR3 DNA reads TGTGCCAGCAGCTTTTCGACAGGGGGCCACGGGGAGCTGTTTTTT. The full variable domain, in which reference TRBV7-2 and TRBJ2-2 provide the parts outside the CDR3, is GAGVSQSPSNKVTEKGKDVELRCDPISGHTALYWYRQSLGQGLEFLIYFQGNSAPDKSGLPSDRFSAERTGGSVSTLTIQRTQQEDSAVYLCASSFSTGGHGELFFGEGSRLTVL.

This clonotype has just a few counts. V usage is TRBV20-1 and J usage is TRBJ1-5, with 8 bases matching TRBD1. After removal of 3 bases from V and 2 bases from J, the junction contained 0 bases not matched to a gene. Germline V lookup: CDR1 DFQATT, CDR2 SNEGSKA (reference sequence). This CDR3 is built from 13 residues. The CDR3 here is CSARTGGNQPQHF. The CDR3 DNA reads as TGCAGTGCTAGGACAGGGGGCAATCAGCCCCAGCATTTT.

The chain recombines TRBV5-4 with TRBJ2-5, with D possibly being TRBD2 (6 bases). V was shortened by 3 bases and J by 6 bases, with 12 bases between the two germline ends. This CDR3 spans 13 amino acids. Germline lookup yields CDR1 SGHNT and CDR2 YYREEE (reference sequence). CDR3 bases: TGTGCCAGCAGCTCGACGGCGGGAAAGACCCAGTACTTC. Its protein is CASSSTAGKTQYF.

The V and J genes are TRBV4-3 and TRBJ1-2, with unresolved D. From germline, CDR1 is LGHNA and CDR2 YSLEER. CDR3 length equals 14 residues. Trimming shortened V by 1 base and J by 8 bases, and 14 bases separated the two germline ends. DNA for the CDR3: TGCGCCAGCAGCCAAGCTGAGGGTTCGGGCGGCTACACCTTC. This codes for CASSQAEGSGGYTF.

The rearrangement uses TRBV11-3 and TRBJ2-5; 7 positions agree with TRBD1. Per germline, CDR1 SGHNT and CDR2 YENEEA. V lost 2 bases, J lost 3 bases, and 3 bases stayed unmatched. The CDR3 totals 14 residues. The CDR3 here is CASSLRQGEETQYF. The CDR3 DNA sequence: TGTGCCAGCAGCTTACGGCAGGGGGAAGAGACCCAGTACTTC.

J is TRBJ1-3 and V is TRBV25-1; D not resolved. This CDR3 contains 13 residues. Trimming took 4 bases from V and 3 from J, leaving 7 bases between them. CDR1 and CDR2 (germline): MGHDK, SYGVNS. The CDR3 sequence: CASSASRGNTIYF. The CDR3 DNA follows: TGTGCCAGCAGTGCCAGCCGTGGAAACACCATATATTTT. The whole variable domain, filled in from reference TRBV25-1 and TRBJ1-3, reads EADIYQTPRYLVIGTGKKITLECSQTMGHDKMYWYQQDPGMELHLIHYSYGVNSTEKGDLSSESTVSRIRTEHFPLTLESARPSHTSQYLCASSASRGNTIYFGEGSWLTVV.

In this sample, this clonotype turned up once. One end of the junction does not line up with germline, which may come from a read error. The chain is built from TRBV7-7 and TRBJ2-5; unclear D gene. The CDR3 consists of 13 residues. Germline CDR1 is SSHAT and CDR2 is FNYEAQ (reference sequence). Here the CDR3 DNA reads TGTGCTAGCAGCTTAACCCTCCAAGAGACCCAGTACTTC. Its protein product is CASSLTLQETQYF.

The rearrangement joins TRBV20-1 to TRBJ1-2; tentative D call: TRBD1 (6 bases). Trimming stripped 2 bases from V and 8 bases from J, with 12 bases between. CDR1 is DFQATT, CDR2 SNEGSKA, per germline (reference sequence). The CDR3 covers 12 residues. The chain's CDR3 is CSARHRAYGYTF. The CDR3 DNA reads TGCAGTGCTAGACACAGGGCGTACGGCTACACCTTC.

This clonotype was recorded only once. This chain uses TRBV4-3 with TRBJ1-2; D is uncertain. The V and J ends lost 6 bases and 4 bases respectively, with 21 bases between them. Germline V CDR1 and CDR2: LGHNA, YSLEER. The CDR3 contains 16 residues. In DNA, the CDR3 is TGCGCCAGCAGTATAAATCGCGGGGATTCTGGCTATGGCTACACCTTC. It is translated as CASSINRGDSGYGYTF.

The chain recombines TRBV20-1 with TRBJ2-5; possibly TRBD2 for D (6 bases). CDR1 is DFQATT, CDR2 SNEGSKA, per germline (reference sequence). V was trimmed by 3 bases and J by 5 bases, leaving 13 bases between them. The CDR3 loop spans 13 amino acids. CDR3 in amino acids: CSASSPSGETQYF. CDR3 DNA sequence: TGCAGTGCTAGTTCCCCCAGCGGGGAGACCCAGTACTTC.

The V call is TRBV4-2, the J call TRBJ2-7, with no clear D. This CDR3 comprises 13 residues. V was trimmed by 1 base and J by 7 bases, leaving 11 bases between them. The V gene's germline CDR1 is LGHNA and CDR2 YNFKEQ. This chain's CDR3 is CASSQVGFSEQYF. The CDR3 DNA sequence: TGTGCCAGCAGCCAAGTCGGGTTCTCTGAGCAGTACTTC.

The CDR3 DNA reads TGTGCCAGTAATCAAAATCAGGGCCAGCCCCAGCATTTT. Protein product: CASNQNQGQPQHF. The chain joins TRBV19 to TRBJ1-5; maybe TRBD1 (5 bases). Looked up from germline, CDR1 is LNHDA and CDR2 is SQIVND (reference sequence). V was shortened by 7 bases and J by 7 bases, with 14 bases between the two germline ends. The CDR3 sequence is 13 residues long.